The clone carrying this TCR beta chain appeared a single time. The data derive from a study of blood T cell repertoires in COVID-19. Study summary: Italy, Spain and the United States were the sources of the convalescent and acute COVID-19 samples. T cells, B-cell-depleted T cells, or PBMCs provided the cDNA or gDNA that served as material.

V was trimmed by 6 bases and J by 2 bases, leaving 10 bases between them. The germline V gene encodes CDR1 MNHEY and CDR2 SMNVEV (reference sequence). This CDR3 has 13 residues. Profiling relied on immunoSEQ multiplex PCR, and the TCRdb table lists in-frame clones only, not all of them. The data contain hundreds of thousands of clones, about 91% of them seen just once; the ten biggest clones take up approximately 12%. The origin of this receptor is a woman aged 55-70 years with acute or convalescent COVID-19. V usage is TRBV27 and J usage is TRBJ2-5; a possible D gene is TRBD1 (6 bases). The material sequenced was peripheral blood. CDR3 region: CASRKRGQETQYF. The CDR3 DNA sequence: TGTGCCAGCAGAAAAAGGGGGCAAGAGACCCAGTACTTC.